This entry lists 14 T cell receptor beta chains sequenced from one sample in a study of blood T cells in healthy people across ages. Through a sample-barcoded 5' primer and a J-beta primer mix, a second PCR was run for 7 to 11 cycles. TCRdb reprocessed the 5' RACE reads via MiXCR and lists one record per CDR3 protein. In the table there are some 1.7 million distinct CDR3 sequences, over 25% of which are singletons. The sequenced material came from blood. All receptors come from a woman between 25 and 40 years old in good health.

There are a few counts of this clonotype. V and J are TRBV12-3 or TRBV12-4 and TRBJ2-3; TRBD1 is a possible D gene (5 bases). The CDR3 has 13 amino acids. V was pared by 6 bases and J by 9 bases, with 16 bases between. The CDR3, as DNA: TGTGCCAGCAGCCCCTTCATCTCAGGGACGCAGTATTTT. Translation: CASSPFISGTQYF.

This clonotype was picked up many times. DNA for the CDR3: TGTGCCAGCAGCCGGGACTTAAGAGAGACCCAGTACTTC. It codes for CASSRDLRETQYF. The chain couples TRBV7-2 to TRBJ2-5; tentatively, D is TRBD2 (6 bases). V was cut by 5 bases and J by 4 bases, with 11 bases left in between. The CDR3 loop spans 13 amino acids. Germline values: CDR1 SGHTA, CDR2 FQGNSA.

This clonotype occurred a few times. This chain links TRBV18 with TRBJ2-1; 7 nucleotides agree with TRBD1. This CDR3 region has 15 residues. Germline CDR1 is KGHSH and CDR2 is LQKENI. Trimming cost V 0 bases and J 4 bases; bases outside gene matches: 3. CDR3 residues: CASSPPRTGYNEQFF. CDR3 in DNA: TGTGCCAGCTCACCACCACGGACAGGTTACAATGAGCAGTTCTTC.

This clonotype has more than one count but fewer than ten. V is TRBV7-2 and J is TRBJ2-3; 8 bases map to TRBD1. Trimming at V came to 5 bases and at J to 6 bases, leaving 10 bases not matched to a gene. This CDR3 is built from 15 residues. Germline V gives CDR1 SGHTA, CDR2 FQGNSA. In DNA, the CDR3 is TGTGCCAGCAGCCACAAGACAGGGGAAGGGGATACGCAGTATTTT. Amino acid sequence: CASSHKTGEGDTQYF.

The chain joins TRBV28 to TRBJ1-2; unclear D gene. The germline gives CDR1 MDHEN, CDR2 SYDVKM. The CDR3 spans 18 residues. Trimming took 1 base from V and 1 from J, leaving 19 bases between them. The CDR3 here is CASSLLRIRSEINYGYTF. Here the CDR3 DNA reads TGTGCCAGCAGTTTATTAAGGATTCGGTCAGAGATTAACTATGGCTACACCTTC.

This clonotype was seen at least ten times. The V and J genes are TRBV7-2 and TRBJ2-5; D is possibly TRBD2 (6 bases). This CDR3 region has 14 residues. V dropped 5 bases and J dropped 5 bases, with 15 bases sitting between them. CDR1 and CDR2 from the germline V gene are SGHTA and FQGNSA. Here the CDR3 reads CASSPGDSRETQYF. The CDR3 nucleotides are TGTGCCAGCAGCCCGGGGGATAGTAGGGAGACCCAGTACTTC.

On this clonotype itself: Mismatch with germline at one junction end may stem from a read error. This chain connects TRBV7-2 to TRBJ2-5; 12 positions agree with TRBD1. Gene TRBJ2-7 matches the end of the DNA better, so the J call may be wrong. The CDR3 is 16 residues long. Germline CDR1 SGHTA, CDR2 FQGNSA. CDR3 DNA: TGTGCCGGCAGCTTAGAACCGGGACAGGGGGCCCACGAGCAGTACTTC. Protein: CAGSLEPGQGAHEQYF.

The V and J genes are TRBV2 and TRBJ1-5; D may be TRBD1 (6 bases). V lost 3 bases to trimming and J lost 6 bases, with 15 bases between them. The CDR3 is 15 amino acids. The V gene's germline CDR1 is SNHLY and CDR2 FYNNEI. This CDR3 is CASSDGGGIGQPQHF. Written as DNA, the CDR3 is TGTGCCAGCAGTGACGGAGGGGGGATAGGTCAGCCCCAGCATTTT.

V usage is TRBV7-2 and J usage is TRBJ2-7, with D tentatively TRBD2 (6 bases). V lost 5 bases and J 7 bases, leaving 24 bases between the germline ends. Germline V lookup: CDR1 SGHTA, CDR2 FQGNSA. This CDR3 has 16 residues. The CDR3 sequence is CASSTSGAGKYNEQYF. For the CDR3, the DNA is TGTGCCAGCAGCACGAGTGGGGCGGGGAAATACAATGAGCAGTACTTC. The variable domain in full, with the rest retrieved from reference TRBV7-2 and TRBJ2-7, is GAGVSQSPSNKVTEKGKDVELRCDPISGHTALYWYRQSLGQGLEFLIYFQGNSAPDKSGLPSDRFSAERTGGSVSTLTIQRTQQEDSAVYLCASSTSGAGKYNEQYFGPGTRLTVT.

As regards this clonotype: Germline is not matched at one junction end, which may reflect a read error. This chain connects TRBV28 to TRBJ2-1, with 11 bases aligning to TRBD2. The CDR3 has 17 amino acids. Germline values: CDR1 MDHEN, CDR2 SYDVKM. In DNA, the CDR3 is TGTGTCAGCAGTTCTTCCCCGGGACTAGCGGACTACAATGAGCAGTTCTTC. This gives the protein CVSSSSPGLADYNEQFF.

The V gene is TRBV28, the J gene TRBJ2-7; D possibly corresponds to TRBD1 (6 bases). The CDR3 covers 12 residues. Trimming cost V 6 bases and J 4 bases, with 10 bases left between them. CDR1 is MDHEN and CDR2 is SYDVKM in the germline V gene. In DNA, the CDR3 is TGTGCCAGCAGACCACAGGGTTACGAGCAGTACTTC. This encodes CASRPQGYEQYF.

This clonotype was detected ten times or more. V is TRBV13 and J is TRBJ2-5, with 7 positions matching TRBD1. The ends lost 4 bases at V and 2 bases at J; junction bases unmatched: 4. Germline V CDR1 and CDR2: PRHDT, FYEKMQ (reference sequence). The CDR3 consists of 14 residues. This chain's CDR3 is CASSSSTGQETQYF. CDR3 DNA: TGTGCCAGCAGCTCCTCGACAGGGCAAGAGACCCAGTACTTC.

This clonotype turned up a few times. This chain connects TRBV5-1 to TRBJ2-5, with TRBD1 identical over 8 bases. Unmatched junction bases numbered 6, after V lost 3 bases and J lost 5 bases. Germline lookup yields CDR1 SGHRS and CDR2 YFSETQ. The CDR3 runs to 14 residues. This CDR3 reads CASSSGGADETQYF. The CDR3 nucleotides are TGCGCCAGCAGCTCAGGGGGCGCCGATGAGACCCAGTACTTC.

This clonotype has a count of ten or more. The rearrangement uses TRBV15 and TRBJ2-5; TRBD2 agrees at 11 bases. The CDR3 has 13 residues. Trimming cost V 0 bases and J 13 bases; bases outside gene matches: 4. The germline V gene has CDR1 LNHNV and CDR2 YYDKDF (reference sequence). CDR3 sequence: CATSRDSTSGTYF. The CDR3 nucleotides are TGTGCCACCAGCAGAGATTCGACTAGCGGGACGTACTTC.